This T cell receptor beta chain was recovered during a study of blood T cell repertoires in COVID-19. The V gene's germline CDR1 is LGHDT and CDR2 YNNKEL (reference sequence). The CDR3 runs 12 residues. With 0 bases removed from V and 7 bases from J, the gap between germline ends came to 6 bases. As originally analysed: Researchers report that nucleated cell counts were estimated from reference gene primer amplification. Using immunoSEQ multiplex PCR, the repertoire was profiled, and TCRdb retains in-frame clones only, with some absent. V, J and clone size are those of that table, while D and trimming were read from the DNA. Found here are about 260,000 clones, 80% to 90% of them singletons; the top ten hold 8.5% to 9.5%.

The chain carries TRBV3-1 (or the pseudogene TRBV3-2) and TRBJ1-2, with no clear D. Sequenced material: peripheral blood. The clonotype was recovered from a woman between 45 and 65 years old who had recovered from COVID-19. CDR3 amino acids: CASSQESRGYTF. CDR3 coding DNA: TGTGCCAGCAGCCAAGAATCCCGTGGCTACACCTTC.